The rows below give T cell receptor beta chains drawn from one sample of a study of blood T cell repertoires in COVID-19. Sequenced by immunoSEQ multiplex PCR; TCRdb stores in-frame clones only, minus some. The sample shows some 250,000 clones, over 80% of them seen only once. The sample was PBMCs or T cells enriched from blood (not recorded which). All receptors derive from a human donor in a cohort exposed to, infected with or recovered from COVID-19 (not recorded which). The donor label of this sample is uncertain. Both conserved end residues are part of each CDR3. D genes are given only for firm matches. The size entry is marked missing in some rows and otherwise reads once, few, many or a size class.

j_call | clone_size | d_call | v_call | cdr3_nt | cdr3_aa
TRBJ2-5 | NA | NA | TRBV5-5 | TGTGCCAGCAGCCGCTCCGGGGGGCTAAGGGAGACCCAGTACTTC | CASSRSGGLRETQYF
TRBJ2-3 | NA | NA | TRBV9 | TGTGCCAGCAGCTCGGGGTGGGGAGATACGCAGTATTTT | CASSSGWGDTQYF
TRBJ2-7 | NA | NA | TRBV5-6 | TGTGCCAGCAGCTTGCTCTACAGGGACGCATACGAGCAGTACTTC | CASSLLYRDAYEQYF
TRBJ2-3 | NA | NA | TRBV2 | TGTGCCAGCAGGGAGACCCTTAGCACAGATACGCAGTATTTT | CASRETLSTDTQYF
TRBJ1-1 | NA | NA | TRBV12-3/TRBV12-4 | TGTGCCAGCACAATCAGGGCGACCGCTGAAGCTTTCTTT | CASTIRATAEAFF
TRBJ1-2 | NA | NA | TRBV4-3 | TGCGCCAGCAGCCAAGACAGGATATCGAATGGCTACACCTTC | CASSQDRISNGYTF
TRBJ1-2 | NA | TRBD1 | TRBV4-3 | TGCGCCAGCAGCCAAGGTCCCCTGGACAGGGAGAGCTATGGCTACACCTTC | CASSQGPLDRESYGYTF
TRBJ2-3 | few | TRBD2 | TRBV6-1 | TGTGCCAGCAGTGAAAGTCTAGCGGGGGCTAGCACAGATACGCAGTATTTT | CASSESLAGASTDTQYF
TRBJ1-2 | few | TRBD1 | TRBV2 | TGTGCCAGCAGTGGACAGGGACCCTATGGCTACACCTTC | CASSGQGPYGYTF
TRBJ1-5 | NA | NA | TRBV6-5 | TGTGCCAGCGGCGGTAATCAGCCCCAGCATTTT | CASGGNQPQHF
TRBJ1-1 | NA | TRBD1 | TRBV11-2 | TGTGCCAGCAGCGGCCGGACAGGATCGAACACTGAAGCTTTCTTT | CASSGRTGSNTEAFF
TRBJ2-2 | NA | NA | TRBV2 | TGTGCCAGCAGAGCGGACTCAAACACCGGGGAGCTGTTTTTT | CASRADSNTGELFF
TRBJ2-5 | NA | TRBD2 | TRBV6-2/TRBV6-3 | TGTGCCAGCAGATACGCGGGGGGGCGAGAGACCCAGTACTTC | CASRYAGGRETQYF
TRBJ1-1 | NA | NA | TRBV6-5 | TGTGCCAGCCAGGTTATATATAACACTGAAGCTTTCTTT | CASQVIYNTEAFF
TRBJ1-2 | NA | NA | TRBV6-5 | TGTGCCAGCAGCTCGGGACTGCTAAACTATGGCTACACCTTC | CASSSGLLNYGYTF
TRBJ2-7 | NA | TRBD1 | TRBV4-2 | TGTGCCAGCAGCCAGTCGACAGGGGAGTTTTCCGAGCAGTACTTC | CASSQSTGEFSEQYF
TRBJ1-2 | NA | TRBD1 | TRBV6-5 | TGTGCCAGCCGCGCGACAGGGACCTATGGCTACACCTTC | CASRATGTYGYTF
TRBJ2-7 | NA | NA | TRBV6-5 | TGTGCCAGCAGTTACGGGCAAGTGGGCTACGAGCAGTACTTC | CASSYGQVGYEQYF
TRBJ1-1 | many | NA | TRBV11-2 | TGTGCCAGCAGCTTCAGGGTAAACACTGAAGCTTTCTTT | CASSFRVNTEAFF
TRBJ1-2 | NA | NA | TRBV20-1 | TGCAGTGCTCCAGGGTACTATGGCTACACCTTC | CSAPGYYGYTF
TRBJ2-7 | once | NA | TRBV27 | TGTGCCAGCAGTTTTGGAGGACGGCACTACGAGCAGTACTTC | CASSFGGRHYEQYF
TRBJ2-2 | NA | NA | TRBV19 | TGTGCCACTAACAACCGGGACACCTTATACACCGGGGAGCTGTTTTTT | CATNNRDTLYTGELFF
TRBJ2-3 | NA | TRBD1 | TRBV5-1 | TGCGCCAGCAGCTTGACAGGGGGGAATTCAGATACGCAGTATTTT | CASSLTGGNSDTQYF
TRBJ1-1 | once | NA | TRBV12-5 | TGTGCTAGTGGTCGTCCACAGGGCCCTGAAGCTTTCTTT | CASGRPQGPEAFF
TRBJ2-7 | NA | NA | TRBV27 | TGTGCCAGCAGGGAGGGAAGTTGGAAAACCTCCTACGAGCAGTACTTC | CASREGSWKTSYEQYF
TRBJ1-1 | once | TRBD1 | TRBV12-3/TRBV12-4 | TGTGCCAGCAGTCCGGGACAGGCTGAAGCTTTCTTT | CASSPGQAEAFF
TRBJ2-5 | NA | NA | TRBV11-1 | TGTGCCAGCAGCGCCCGTGTTGGAGGAAGGAAAGAGACCCAGTACTTC | CASSARVGGRKETQYF
TRBJ1-2 | NA | TRBD1 | TRBV5-1 | TGCGCCAGCAGCCCCTTAGGACAGGGGAATGGCTACACCTTC | CASSPLGQGNGYTF
TRBJ1-4 | NA | TRBD1 | TRBV4-3 | TGCGCCAGCAGCCTCTACAGGGGGGTTAATGAAAAACTGTTTTTT | CASSLYRGVNEKLFF
TRBJ2-2 | once | NA | TRBV7-9 | TGTGCCAGCGGCTTAGGGCGCGACTTTACCGGGGAGCTGTTTTTT | CASGLGRDFTGELFF
TRBJ2-1 | once | TRBD1 | TRBV7-6 | TGTGCCAGCAGCCCTCAGAGGGGGACAGGGATCCATGAGCAGTTCTTC | CASSPQRGTGIHEQFF
TRBJ1-1 | NA | NA | TRBV19 | TGTGCCAGTAGTATCCAGGGTTACACTGAAGCTTTCTTT | CASSIQGYTEAFF
TRBJ1-6 | NA | NA | TRBV5-1 | TGCGCCAGCAGCTTTTTCGGATCAGAGCAGGGGAGCTCCTATAATTCACCCCTCCACTTT | CASSFFGSEQGSSYNSPLHF